Each of the 32 T cell receptor beta chains below was sequenced from the same sample in a study of T cell responses to AZD1222 COVID-19 vaccine. Produced via immunoSEQ multiplex PCR; TCRdb's table is partial and in-frame only. The table includes more than 85,000 clones, roughly 89% detected once. The material was peripheral blood, obtained 28 days after the second AZD1222 dose. These receptors all come from an adult who received the AZD1222 COVID-19 vaccine.

This chain uses TRBV6-1 with TRBJ1-4; D unclear. This CDR3 has 12 residues. Looked up from germline, CDR1 is MNHNS and CDR2 is SASEGT. Between the trimmed V and J ends, which lost 3 bases and 3 bases, there was a span of 2 bases. The CDR3: CASSDPNEKLFF. The CDR3 coding sequence is TGTGCCAGCAGTGACCCTAATGAAAAACTGTTTTTT.

This clone was picked up one time. The J gene is TRBJ1-1, the V gene TRBV2; D gene uncertain. This CDR3 spans 14 amino acids. Germline CDR1 is SNHLY and CDR2 is FYNNEI. Trimming left V 3 bases short and J 0 bases short, with 8 bases between. CDR3 in DNA: TGTGCCAGCAGTGACAGTAGTATGAACACTGAAGCTTTCTTT. As protein: CASSDSSMNTEAFF.

The chain has TRBV9 and TRBJ2-1; D possibly matches TRBD1 or TRBD2 (5 bases each). This CDR3 contains 16 residues. Trimming pared 0 bases from V and 3 bases from J, leaving 13 bases between. Per germline, CDR1 SGDLS and CDR2 YYNGEE. CDR3 protein: CASSVEGDLYYNEQFF. Written as DNA, the CDR3 is TGTGCCAGCAGCGTAGAAGGGGACCTGTACTACAATGAGCAGTTCTTC.

The chain carries TRBV28 and TRBJ2-6; D might be TRBD2 (7 bases). The CDR3 covers 18 residues. Trimming removed 3 bases at V and 0 bases at J, with 15 bases between. Germline values: CDR1 MDHEN, CDR2 SYDVKM. As DNA, the CDR3 is TGTGCCAGCAGTTTTGGGGGGGCCCTGAGCTCTGGGGCCAACGTCCTGACTTTC. Protein: CASSFGGALSSGANVLTF.

The chain links TRBV9 to TRBJ2-1; the match to TRBD2 covers 9 bases. Germline V gene lookup returns CDR1 SGDLS and CDR2 YYNGEE. J lost 0 bases, V lost 3 bases, and 1 base had no gene match. The CDR3 extends over 15 amino acids. Here the CDR3 reads CASSDSGSSYNEQFF. The CDR3 region has the DNA TGTGCCAGCAGCGATAGCGGGAGCTCCTACAATGAGCAGTTCTTC.

The chain employs TRBV19 and TRBJ1-1, with D perhaps matching TRBD1 (5 bases). Deletions cut 5 bases from V and 5 bases from J, with 18 bases between. The germline V gene has CDR1 LNHDA and CDR2 SQIVND (reference sequence). The CDR3 runs to 15 residues. CDR3 DNA sequence: TGTGCCAGTAGTGGGGAACCGGGACGGCAGACTGAAGCTTTCTTT. This translates into CASSGEPGRQTEAFF.

This clone was observed a few times. The chain employs TRBV6-1 and TRBJ2-7; 8 nucleotides agree with TRBD2. Looked up from germline, CDR1 is MNHNS and CDR2 is SASEGT. There are 16 residues in the CDR3. Trimming cost V 3 bases and J 4 bases; bases outside gene matches: 11. This CDR3 is CASSEAAGTSIYEQYF. CDR3 nucleotides: TGTGCCAGCAGTGAGGCCGCCGGGACTAGTATTTACGAGCAGTACTTC.

This rearrangement joins TRBV4-3 to TRBJ1-2, with D perhaps TRBD1 (6 bases). Trimming removed 0 bases at V and 6 bases at J, with 14 bases between. Germline V gives CDR1 LGHNA, CDR2 YSLEER. The CDR3 consists of 15 residues. CDR3 DNA sequence: TGCGCCAGCAGCCAAGATATCGGGGGGCCAAATGGCTACACCTTC. This sequence encodes CASSQDIGGPNGYTF.

This chain uses TRBV27 with TRBJ2-7, with 9 bases that match TRBD2. V gave up 5 bases and J gave up 11 bases; unmatched junction bases: 19. Germline V gives CDR1 MNHEY, CDR2 SMNVEV (reference sequence). This CDR3 spans 16 amino acids. The CDR3 spells CASSQKPGLALLTEYF. In DNA form, the CDR3 reads TGTGCCAGCAGTCAAAAGCCGGGACTAGCACTTTTGACGGAGTACTTC.

The chain recombines TRBV27 with TRBJ2-4; 9 bases line up with TRBD2. This CDR3 has 16 residues. V trimming: 5 bases; J trimming: 4 bases; junction bases outside the gene matches: 9. CDR1 and CDR2 from the germline V gene are MNHEY and SMNVEV (reference sequence). The chain's CDR3 is CASSPLGSGRKNIQYF. The CDR3 coding sequence is TGTGCCAGCAGTCCTCTGGGTAGCGGGAGAAAAAACATTCAGTACTTC.

J is TRBJ2-3 and V is TRBV28, with no clear D. CDR1 is MDHEN, CDR2 SYDVKM, per germline. The CDR3 covers 14 residues. Trimming stripped 6 bases from V and 1 base from J, with 11 bases between. The CDR3 loop is CASRGTSRTDTQYF. Written as DNA, the CDR3 is TGTGCCAGCAGGGGAACTTCCCGCACAGATACGCAGTATTTT.

J is TRBJ1-1 and V is TRBV18; D is unresolved. The germline CDR1 and CDR2 sequences are KGHSH and LQKENI. CDR3 size: 13 residues. V shed 3 bases and J shed 3 bases, with 8 bases lying between them. CDR3 region: CASSPVGDTEAFF. As DNA, the CDR3 is TGTGCCAGCTCACCGGTCGGGGACACTGAAGCTTTCTTT.

CDR3 region: CASSLAGSGGTDTQYF. As DNA, the CDR3 is TGCGCCAGCAGCTTGGCCGGTAGCGGGGGCACAGATACGCAGTATTTT. J is TRBJ2-3 and V is TRBV5-1; 8 bases agree with TRBD2. This CDR3 comprises 16 residues. J gave up 1 base and V 0 bases, and 4 bases lay outside the gene matches. The V gene's germline CDR1 is SGHRS and CDR2 YFSETQ. The complete variable domain, with remaining parts taken from reference TRBV5-1 and TRBJ2-3, reads KAGVTQTPRYLIKTRGQQVTLSCSPISGHRSVSWYQQTPGQGLQFLFEYFSETQRNKGNFPGRFSGRQFSNSRSEMNVSTLELGDSALYLCASSLAGSGGTDTQYFGPGTRLTVL.

J is TRBJ1-5 and V is TRBV24-1; 12 bases match TRBD1. This CDR3 has 16 residues. The ends lost 4 bases at V and 5 bases at J; junction bases unmatched: 5. The germline V gene encodes CDR1 KGHDR and CDR2 SFDVKD. The CDR3 region is CATSETGTGGHQPQHF. CDR3 in DNA: TGTGCCACCAGTGAAACCGGGACAGGGGGCCATCAGCCCCAGCATTTT.

The gene calls are TRBV6-5 and TRBJ1-3; no definite D call. The V gene lost 7 bases and the J gene lost 0 bases, with 10 bases spanning the gap. In germline, CDR1 is MNHEY, CDR2 SVGAGI. The length of the CDR3 is 14 residues. This chain's CDR3 is CASKDGSSGNTIYF. The CDR3 coding sequence is TGTGCCAGCAAGGACGGGAGCTCTGGAAACACCATATATTTT.

CDR3 in amino acids: CATSRDIPGTANYEQYF. CDR3 coding DNA: TGTGCCACCAGCAGAGATATTCCCGGGACAGCGAACTACGAGCAGTACTTC. This chain uses TRBV15 with TRBJ2-7, with 7 bases aligning to TRBD1. CDR3 length: 17 residues. V shed 0 bases, J shed 3 bases, and the junction held 11 bases outside the gene matches. Looked up from germline, CDR1 is LNHNV and CDR2 is YYDKDF (reference sequence).

The chain has TRBV6-5 and TRBJ1-4; D is uncertain. V dropped 5 bases and J dropped 8 bases, with 9 bases sitting between them. Germline V lookup: CDR1 MNHEY, CDR2 SVGAGI. The CDR3 is 12 amino acids. CDR3 amino acids: CASSNQAEKLFF. The CDR3 region has the DNA TGTGCCAGCAGTAACCAGGCCGAAAAACTGTTTTTT.

This chain connects TRBV18 to TRBJ1-4, with D unclear. CDR1 is KGHSH, CDR2 LQKENI, per germline. The CDR3 contains 16 residues. V was trimmed by 0 bases and J by 0 bases, leaving 8 bases between them. The CDR3 loop is CASSPPGGSTNEKLFF. CDR3 sequence (DNA): TGTGCCAGCTCACCACCGGGCGGCTCAACTAATGAAAAACTGTTTTTT.

The chain couples TRBV11-2 to TRBJ2-7, with D possibly being TRBD2 (6 bases). Germline V gene sequence: CDR1 SGHAT, CDR2 FQNNGV. This CDR3 is built from 13 residues. Trimming took 8 bases from V and 6 from J, leaving 17 bases between them. The CDR3 DNA reads as TGTGCCAGCGGGCTCACGGGAGTCGGCGAGCAGTACTTC. Protein sequence: CASGLTGVGEQYF.

This clone appeared a few times. V gene TRBV27 combines with J gene TRBJ2-7; D is perhaps TRBD1 (5 bases). V lost 2 bases and J 6 bases, leaving 11 bases between the germline ends. From germline, CDR1 is MNHEY and CDR2 SMNVEV (reference sequence). CDR3 size: 13 residues. This CDR3 is CASSLKGLGEQYF. In DNA form, the CDR3 reads TGTGCCAGCAGTTTAAAGGGGCTGGGCGAGCAGTACTTC.

The genes are TRBV5-1 and TRBJ2-1; 9 bases map to TRBD2. Losses at the gene ends were 3 bases for V and 2 bases for J; bases not matched to a gene: 6. There are 16 residues in the CDR3. Germline-derived CDR1 and CDR2 are SGHRS and YFSETQ. Here the CDR3 DNA reads TGCGCCAGCAGCTCGTCTAGCGGGAAGGCCTACAATGAGCAGTTCTTC. It is translated as CASSSSSGKAYNEQFF.

The gene calls are TRBV4-2 and TRBJ2-1, with D unclear. The V and J ends lost 0 bases and 15 bases respectively, with 15 bases between them. The CDR3 spans 13 residues. CDR1 and CDR2 (germline): LGHNA, YNFKEQ. The CDR3 spells CASSQDRIAVRFF. The CDR3 DNA reads TGTGCCAGCAGCCAAGATCGAATCGCCGTCCGGTTCTTC.

The chain has TRBV9 and TRBJ1-2, with D perhaps matching TRBD1 (6 bases). V was pared by 1 base and J by 8 bases, with 21 bases between. In germline, CDR1 is SGDLS, CDR2 YYNGEE. The CDR3 runs 16 residues. In DNA form, the CDR3 reads TGTGCCAGCAGCGTAACCTCCCAAACTTTAGGGGGAGGCTACACCTTC. Its protein is CASSVTSQTLGGGYTF.

This clone showed up just once. This sequence joins TRBV28 and TRBJ2-7; D possibly corresponds to TRBD1 (5 bases). Germline values: CDR1 MDHEN, CDR2 SYDVKM. V gave up 8 bases and J gave up 2 bases, with 10 bases separating them. The CDR3 totals 12 residues. The CDR3 is CASQGDPYEQYF. Here the CDR3 DNA reads TGTGCCAGCCAGGGCGATCCCTACGAGCAGTACTTC.

This clone has only a few counts. The J gene is TRBJ1-1, the V gene TRBV28, with D unresolved. Germline CDR1 reads MDHEN; CDR2 reads SYDVKM. There are 13 residues in the CDR3. V lost 7 bases and J lost 3, with 12 bases in between. The CDR3 sequence: CASIRWQDTEAFF. The CDR3 bases are TGTGCCAGCATTCGTTGGCAAGACACTGAAGCTTTCTTT.

The chain combines TRBV28 with TRBJ1-5, with D possibly matching TRBD1 (6 bases). The V gene's germline CDR1 is MDHEN and CDR2 SYDVKM. The V end was cut by 6 bases, the J end by 3 bases, with 12 bases between. This CDR3 spans 14 amino acids. The DNA for the CDR3 is TGTGCCAGCAGCGGTGACAGGACCAATCAGCCCCAGCATTTT. Amino acid sequence: CASSGDRTNQPQHF.

The chain has TRBV6-5 and TRBJ1-2; D possibly corresponds to TRBD1 (6 bases). This CDR3 comprises 13 residues. With 4 bases removed from V and 7 bases from J, the gap between germline ends came to 13 bases. The V gene's germline CDR1 is MNHEY and CDR2 SVGAGI. The DNA of the CDR3 is TGTGCCAGCAGTTTAACAGGGTTAGGTGGCTACACCTTC. Its translation: CASSLTGLGGYTF.

This clone is a singleton in its sample. J is TRBJ1-2 and V is TRBV7-9, with D uncertain. V lost 6 bases, J lost 8 bases, and 31 bases lay in between. Germline V lookup: CDR1 SEHNR, CDR2 FQNEAQ (reference sequence). The CDR3 is 18 amino acids. The CDR3 nucleotides are TGTGCCAGCAGTAAAATAGCTAGCTTCCGACGAACGCGAATCGGCTACACCTTC. Protein product: CASSKIASFRRTRIGYTF.

This rearrangement joins TRBV19 to TRBJ2-6; unclear D gene. V lost 6 bases to trimming and J lost 0 bases, with 6 bases between them. The germline CDR1 and CDR2 sequences are LNHDA and SQIVND (reference sequence). This CDR3 is built from 14 residues. CDR3 in DNA: TGTGCCAGTAGACAGCTCTCTGGGGCCAACGTCCTGACTTTC. Its translation is CASRQLSGANVLTF.

The V call is TRBV11-2, the J call TRBJ1-4; no clear D gene. This CDR3 has 15 residues. The germline V gene has CDR1 SGHAT and CDR2 FQNNGV. V was pared by 2 bases and J by 3 bases, with 10 bases between. The CDR3 region has the DNA TGTGCCAGCAGCTTATACGAGGCTCCTAATGAAAAACTGTTTTTT. The encoded protein is CASSLYEAPNEKLFF.

The count of this clone is one. J is TRBJ2-3 and V is TRBV5-1, with TRBD2 identical over 8 bases. CDR3 length: 16 amino acids. V lost 4 bases, J lost 2 bases, and 9 bases stayed unmatched. Germline assignment: CDR1 SGHRS and CDR2 YFSETQ. This chain's CDR3 is CASSRPSSGTTDTQYF. The CDR3 DNA reads TGCGCCAGCAGCCGACCTAGTAGCGGGACCACAGATACGCAGTATTTT.

This sequence joins TRBV28 and TRBJ2-7; D may be TRBD1 (6 bases). This CDR3 spans 15 amino acids. Trimming left V 5 bases short and J 2 bases short, with 16 bases between. Germline lookup yields CDR1 MDHEN and CDR2 SYDVKM. DNA for the CDR3: TGTGCCAGCAGTAGTAACCAGGGGTTAACCTACGAGCAGTACTTC. This gives the protein CASSSNQGLTYEQYF.